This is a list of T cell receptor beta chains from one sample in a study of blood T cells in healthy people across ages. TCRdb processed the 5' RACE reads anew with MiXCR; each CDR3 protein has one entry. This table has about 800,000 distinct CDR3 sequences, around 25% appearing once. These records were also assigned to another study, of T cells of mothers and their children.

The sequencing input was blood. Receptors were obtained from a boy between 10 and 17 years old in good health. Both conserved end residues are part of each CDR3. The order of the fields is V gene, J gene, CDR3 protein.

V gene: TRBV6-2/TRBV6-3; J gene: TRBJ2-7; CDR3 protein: CASGTSSSYEQYF
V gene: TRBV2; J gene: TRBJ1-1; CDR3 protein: CASVGTGGVITEAFF
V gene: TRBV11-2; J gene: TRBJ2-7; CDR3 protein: CASSPPPGLLVGDEQSF
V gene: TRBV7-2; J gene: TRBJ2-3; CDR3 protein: CASSSFGGGAPDTQCF
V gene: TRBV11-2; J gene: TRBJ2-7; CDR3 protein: CASTARPGSETEQYF
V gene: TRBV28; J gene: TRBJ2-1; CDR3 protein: CASTDPGQGGFGGAKLNEQFF
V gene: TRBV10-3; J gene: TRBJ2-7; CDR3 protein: CAISNGQYEQYF
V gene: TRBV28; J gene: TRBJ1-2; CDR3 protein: CASSRTGVRGWGYTF
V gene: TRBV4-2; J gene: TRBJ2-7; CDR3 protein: CASSQGPGALGEQYF
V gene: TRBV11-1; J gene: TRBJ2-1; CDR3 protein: CASSLTRDGSYNEQFF
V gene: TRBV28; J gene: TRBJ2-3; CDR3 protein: CASTVDTYTQYF
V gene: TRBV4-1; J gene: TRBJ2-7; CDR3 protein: CASSQDPGGVYEQYF
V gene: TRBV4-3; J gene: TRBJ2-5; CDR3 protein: CASSQGGGRWTAETQYF
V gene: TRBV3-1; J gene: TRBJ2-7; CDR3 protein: CASSQASGPTYEQYF
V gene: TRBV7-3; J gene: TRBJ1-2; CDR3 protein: CASSLTGRGDYGYTF
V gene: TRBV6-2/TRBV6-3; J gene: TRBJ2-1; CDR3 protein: CASCEHNEQFF
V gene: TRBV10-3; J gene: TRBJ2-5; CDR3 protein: CAISDETSGGAGETQYF
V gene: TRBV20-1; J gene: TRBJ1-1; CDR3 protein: CSADSQREQEEAFF
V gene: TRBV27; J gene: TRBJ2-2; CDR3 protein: CASSWIGGELFF
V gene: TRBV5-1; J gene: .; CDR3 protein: CASSWDSSTYEQYF
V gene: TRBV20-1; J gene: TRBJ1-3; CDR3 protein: CSALPGGAAGNTIYF
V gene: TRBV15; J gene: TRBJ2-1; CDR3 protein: CATSRVGRGFDEQFF
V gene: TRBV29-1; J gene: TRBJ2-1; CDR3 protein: CSVGTPSGRRKNEQFF
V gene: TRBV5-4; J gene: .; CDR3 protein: CASSWDPSGRSYEQYF
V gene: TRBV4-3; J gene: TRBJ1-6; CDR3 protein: CASSQEGSPLHF
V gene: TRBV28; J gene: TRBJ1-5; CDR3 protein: CASSQARSSNQPQHF
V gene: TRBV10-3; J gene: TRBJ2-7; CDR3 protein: CAISESQQGGSYEQYF
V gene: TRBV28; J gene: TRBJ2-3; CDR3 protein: CASSLGQVSTDTQYF
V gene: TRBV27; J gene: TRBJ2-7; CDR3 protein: CATHSGTGSDEQYF
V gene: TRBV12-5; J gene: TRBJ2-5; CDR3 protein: CASGPGTEQETQYF
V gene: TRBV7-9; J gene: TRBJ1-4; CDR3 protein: CASSPRTEDNEKLFF
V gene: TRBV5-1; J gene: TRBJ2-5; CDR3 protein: CASSQQGFQETQYF
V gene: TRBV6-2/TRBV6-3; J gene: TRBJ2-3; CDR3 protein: CASSQGLPGTDTQYF
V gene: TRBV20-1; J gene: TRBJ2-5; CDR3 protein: CSARELAGDQETQYF
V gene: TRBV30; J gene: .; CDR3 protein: CAWSVLYSPPYEQYF
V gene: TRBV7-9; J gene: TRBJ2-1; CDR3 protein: CASSHTSGVSSYNEQFF
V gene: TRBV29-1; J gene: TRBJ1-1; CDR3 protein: CSVESGAEAFF
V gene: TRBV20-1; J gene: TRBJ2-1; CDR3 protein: CSARGGFRRDSSNEQFF
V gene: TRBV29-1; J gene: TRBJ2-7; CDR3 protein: CSVEDPVAGGEYEQYF
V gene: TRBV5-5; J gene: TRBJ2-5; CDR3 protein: CASSPSGRAVETQYF
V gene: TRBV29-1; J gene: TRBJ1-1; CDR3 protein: CSGGQPNTEAFF
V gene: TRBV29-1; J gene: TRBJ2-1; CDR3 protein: CSATGTGYHEQFF
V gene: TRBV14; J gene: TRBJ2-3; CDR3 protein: CASSRQGLTQYF
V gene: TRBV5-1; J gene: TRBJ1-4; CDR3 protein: CASSGGGSEVFF
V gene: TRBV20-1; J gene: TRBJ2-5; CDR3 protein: CSASRASGSSETQYF
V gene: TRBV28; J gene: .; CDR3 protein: CASSLIGGARYEQYF
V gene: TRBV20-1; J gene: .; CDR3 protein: CSAGPPGPRRDEQFF
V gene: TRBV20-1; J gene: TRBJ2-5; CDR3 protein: CSARDKGVRGLEAQYF
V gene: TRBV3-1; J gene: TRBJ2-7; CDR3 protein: CASSQDSKRAEQYF
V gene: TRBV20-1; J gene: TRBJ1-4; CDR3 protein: CSASSPRGDEKLFF
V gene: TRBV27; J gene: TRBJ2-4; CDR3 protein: CASSPDLARTAKNIQYF
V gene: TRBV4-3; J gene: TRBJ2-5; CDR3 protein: CASSPNSVGPYVQYF
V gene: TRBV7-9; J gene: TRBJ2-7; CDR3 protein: CASSFSETSYEQYF
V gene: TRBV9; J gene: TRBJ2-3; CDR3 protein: CASSVDVHTQYF
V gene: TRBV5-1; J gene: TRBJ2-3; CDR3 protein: CASRTASSTDTQYF